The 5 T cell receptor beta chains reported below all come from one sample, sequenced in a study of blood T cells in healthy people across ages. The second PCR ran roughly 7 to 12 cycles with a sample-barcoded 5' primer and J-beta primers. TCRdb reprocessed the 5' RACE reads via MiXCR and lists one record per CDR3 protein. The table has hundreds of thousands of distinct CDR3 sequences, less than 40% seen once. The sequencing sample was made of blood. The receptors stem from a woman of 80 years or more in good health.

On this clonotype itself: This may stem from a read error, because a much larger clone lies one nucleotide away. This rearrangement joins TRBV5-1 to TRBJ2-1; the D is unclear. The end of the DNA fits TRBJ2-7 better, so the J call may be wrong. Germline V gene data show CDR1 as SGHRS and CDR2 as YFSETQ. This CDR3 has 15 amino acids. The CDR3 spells CASSLVSRTYNEQYF. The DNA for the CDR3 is TGCGCCAGCAGCTTGGTATCGAGGACCTACAATGAGCAGTACTTC.

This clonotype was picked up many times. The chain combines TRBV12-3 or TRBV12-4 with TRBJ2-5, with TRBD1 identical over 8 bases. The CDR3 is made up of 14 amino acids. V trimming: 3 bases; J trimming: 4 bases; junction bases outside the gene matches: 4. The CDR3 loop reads CASSFSGGRETQYF. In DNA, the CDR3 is TGTGCCAGCAGTTTTTCAGGGGGCAGAGAGACCCAGTACTTC.

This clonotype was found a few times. CDR3 coding DNA: TGTGCCAGCGCCACCGGAAATTCACCCCTCCACTTT. Amino acids: CASATGNSPLHF. The gene calls are TRBV2 and TRBJ1-6; no clear D gene. The CDR3 contains 12 residues. Trimming took 8 bases from V and 7 from J, leaving 9 bases between them. CDR1 and CDR2 (germline): SNHLY, FYNNEI.

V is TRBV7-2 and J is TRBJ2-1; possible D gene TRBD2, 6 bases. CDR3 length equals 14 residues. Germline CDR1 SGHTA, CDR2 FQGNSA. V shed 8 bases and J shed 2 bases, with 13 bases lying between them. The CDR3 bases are TGTGCCAGCTGGGACGGGGAGGCCTACAATGAGCAGTTCTTC. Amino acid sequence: CASWDGEAYNEQFF.

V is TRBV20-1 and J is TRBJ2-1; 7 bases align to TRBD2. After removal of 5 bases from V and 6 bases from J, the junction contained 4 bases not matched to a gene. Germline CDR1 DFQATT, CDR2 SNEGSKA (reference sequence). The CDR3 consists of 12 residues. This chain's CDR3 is CSAPGLFNEQFF. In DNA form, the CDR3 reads TGCAGTGCTCCGGGACTATTCAATGAGCAGTTCTTC.